This T cell receptor (beta chain) was retrieved from a study of blood T cells in healthy people across ages. Every sample had a minimum of 6.5 million PBMCs isolated. Through a sample-barcoded 5' primer and a J-beta primer mix, a second PCR was run for about 6 to 11 cycles. Unique molecular identifiers of 12 random nucleotides labeled each cDNA. A single record per CDR3 protein comes from TCRdb applying MiXCR to the 5' RACE reads. The sample lists about 1.5 million distinct CDR3 sequences; approximately 38% were seen once. The clonotype originates from a woman under 30 in good health. Material: blood.

The CDR3 protein is CASRISNDYEQYF. The CDR3 bases are TGTGCCAGCAGGATTTCGAACGACTACGAGCAGTACTTC. The chain uses TRBV12-3 or TRBV12-4 and TRBJ2-7; D call uncertain. The CDR3 covers 13 residues. Trimming took 6 bases from V and 3 from J, leaving 12 bases between them.